The 30 T cell receptor beta chains reported below all come from one sample, sequenced in a study of shared clonotypes between healthy human individuals. Sequencing was performed with immunoSEQ multiplex PCR; in TCRdb, only in-frame clones are kept and a portion is missing. The sample holds over 1.5 million clones, about 98% seen once. The specimen sequenced was naive CD4+ T cells sorted from blood. Subset indicated: CD45RA+ positively selected. These receptors came from a man aged 25 to 40 in good health.

In this sample, this clone turned up once. This rearrangement joins TRBV7-2 to TRBJ2-7; possibly TRBD2 for D (5 bases). The CDR3 consists of 14 residues. Germline V lookup: CDR1 SGHTA, CDR2 FQGNSA. The ends were cut back, 1 base at V and 6 bases at J, with 13 bases in the middle. The chain's CDR3 is CASSLEGWAGEQYF. CDR3 sequence (DNA): TGTGCCAGCAGCTTAGAGGGCTGGGCGGGCGAGCAGTACTTC.

This rearrangement joins TRBV4-3 to TRBJ2-7; 8 bases align to TRBD1. This CDR3 spans 16 amino acids. J was trimmed by 4 bases and V by 0 bases; bases with no gene match: 8. CDR1 and CDR2 from the germline V gene are LGHNA and YSLEER. CDR3 protein: CASSQDGDRGRYEQYF. CDR3 DNA sequence: TGCGCCAGCAGCCAAGATGGCGACAGGGGAAGATACGAGCAGTACTTC.

The count of this clone is one. This chain uses TRBV14 with TRBJ2-7; 10 bases map to TRBD2. Germline V gene data show CDR1 as SGHDN and CDR2 as FVKESK. V gave up 3 bases and J gave up 4 bases; unmatched junction bases: 9. The CDR3 contains 16 residues. CDR3 protein: CASSHRSGRARYEQYF. In DNA form, the CDR3 reads TGTGCCAGCAGCCACAGAAGCGGGAGGGCCAGGTACGAGCAGTACTTC. Full variable domain (rest looked up from reference TRBV14 and TRBJ2-7): EAGVTQFPSHSVIEKGQTVTLRCDPISGHDNLYWYRRVMGKEIKFLLHFVKESKQDESGMPNNRFLAERTGGTYSTLKVQPAELEDSGVYFCASSHRSGRARYEQYFGPGTRLTVT.

The chain uses TRBV7-9 and TRBJ2-7, with a possible D match to TRBD2 (6 bases). Germline V CDR1 and CDR2: SEHNR, FQNEAQ (reference sequence). The CDR3 covers 15 residues. V was shortened by 2 bases and J by 2 bases, with 13 bases between the two germline ends. In DNA form, the CDR3 reads TGTGCCAGCAGCTTATCGGGAGTCGAACCCTACGAGCAGTACTTC. This gives the protein CASSLSGVEPYEQYF.

V and J are TRBV7-8 and TRBJ2-7; 10 nucleotides line up with TRBD1. The CDR3 has 15 residues. J gave up 6 bases and V 3 bases, and 8 bases lay outside the gene matches. Germline CDR1 and CDR2: SGHVS and FQNEAQ. The CDR3 here is CASSFGGTGVLEQYF. CDR3 nucleotides: TGTGCCAGCAGCTTTGGGGGGACAGGGGTACTCGAGCAGTACTTC.

The V and J genes are TRBV5-5 and TRBJ2-1; 7 nucleotides match TRBD1. Germline V gene lookup returns CDR1 SGHKS and CDR2 YYEKEE (reference sequence). This CDR3 region has 13 residues. The V segment lost 4 bases and the J segment 9 bases; nucleotides outside the gene matches: 7. CDR3: CASSTRTGTEQFF. For the CDR3, the DNA is TGTGCCAGCAGCACCCGGACAGGCACTGAGCAGTTCTTC.

DNA of the CDR3: TGTGCCAGCAGCCGGGACCCGAACTACGAGCAGTACTTC. It translates to CASSRDPNYEQYF. The chain joins TRBV7-2 to TRBJ2-7, with D perhaps TRBD1 or TRBD2 (5 bases each). V dropped 5 bases and J dropped 3 bases, with 11 bases sitting between them. Germline values: CDR1 SGHTA, CDR2 FQGNSA. CDR3 size: 13 residues. Full variable domain (outside the CDR3, taken from reference TRBV7-2 and TRBJ2-7): GAGVSQSPSNKVTEKGKDVELRCDPISGHTALYWYRQSLGQGLEFLIYFQGNSAPDKSGLPSDRFSAERTGGSVSTLTIQRTQQEDSAVYLCASSRDPNYEQYFGPGTRLTVT.

The chain carries TRBV28 and TRBJ2-6; D is perhaps TRBD1 (6 bases). V lost 7 bases to trimming and J lost 2 bases, with 12 bases between them. The CDR3 has 15 residues. Germline V gene data show CDR1 as MDHEN and CDR2 as SYDVKM. DNA of the CDR3: TGTGCCAGCACAGGGGATAAACCTGGGGCCAACGTCCTGACTTTC. This sequence encodes CASTGDKPGANVLTF.

The J gene is TRBJ2-5, the V gene TRBV27, with D possibly TRBD1 on 5 matching bases. Germline V gene data show CDR1 as MNHEY and CDR2 as SMNVEV (reference sequence). This CDR3 is 14 amino acids long. V lost 5 bases and J lost 1, with 11 bases in between. The CDR3 spells CASSPDTPQETQYF. The CDR3 coding sequence is TGTGCCAGCAGTCCGGACACCCCCCAAGAGACCCAGTACTTC.

This rearrangement joins TRBV27 to TRBJ1-4, with unresolved D. Germline V gene data show CDR1 as MNHEY and CDR2 as SMNVEV (reference sequence). V shed 3 bases and J shed 6 bases, with 8 bases lying between them. The CDR3 runs to 13 residues. This CDR3 reads CASSFRRDEKLFF. DNA for the CDR3: TGTGCCAGCAGTTTTAGGAGGGATGAAAAACTGTTTTTT.

The CDR3 DNA sequence: TGTGCCAGCAGCCAACGGGCGGGGTACAATGAGCAGTTCTTC. It codes for CASSQRAGYNEQFF. The V and J genes are TRBV9 and TRBJ2-1; TRBD2 might be the D (6 bases). The CDR3 spans 14 residues. Germline assignment: CDR1 SGDLS and CDR2 YYNGEE. V lost 4 bases, J lost 4 bases, and 12 bases lay in between.

The chain combines TRBV7-2 with TRBJ2-1; D is perhaps TRBD2 (6 bases). CDR1 and CDR2 from the germline V gene are SGHTA and FQGNSA. Trimming cost V 2 bases and J 9 bases, with 20 bases left between them. This CDR3 contains 16 residues. The CDR3 DNA sequence: TGTGCCAGCAGCTTATCGTCTGCGGGAACGTTGGGTGAGCAGTTCTTC. Translated: CASSLSSAGTLGEQFF.

The V call is TRBV9, the J call TRBJ2-3; TRBD2 aligns across 9 bases. The germline CDR1 and CDR2 sequences are SGDLS and YYNGEE. The J segment lost 8 bases and the V segment lost 1 base, leaving 5 bases of the junction unmatched. This CDR3 is 14 amino acids long. CDR3 in DNA: TGTGCCAGCAGCGTAACAGCGGGAGGAAGTACGCAGTATTTT. Protein product: CASSVTAGGSTQYF. The whole variable domain, filled in from reference TRBV9 and TRBJ2-3, reads DSGVTQTPKHLITATGQRVTLRCSPRSGDLSVYWYQQSLDQGLQFLIQYYNGEERAKGNILERFSAQQFPDLHSELNLSSLELGDSALYFCASSVTAGGSTQYFGPGTRLTVL.

The chain has TRBV27 and TRBJ2-3; D remains ambiguous. The germline V gene has CDR1 MNHEY and CDR2 SMNVEV (reference sequence). This CDR3 contains 15 residues. The V end lost 3 bases, the J end lost 0 bases, and 10 bases lay between the germline ends. The CDR3 protein is CASSFQRLSTDTQYF. CDR3 bases: TGTGCCAGCAGTTTTCAAAGGCTAAGCACAGATACGCAGTATTTT.

The chain is built from TRBV6-5 and TRBJ2-7; weak D call: TRBD2 (5 bases). The CDR3 runs 13 residues. The ends were cut back, 6 bases at V and 3 bases at J, with 12 bases in the middle. Germline V gene sequence: CDR1 MNHEY, CDR2 SVGAGI. DNA of the CDR3: TGTGCCAGCAGCCGCGGAGGATTCTACGAGCAGTACTTC. Protein sequence: CASSRGGFYEQYF.

As regards this clone: Other nucleotide sequences from this sample produce the same CDR3. The chain recombines TRBV6-1 with TRBJ1-2, with a possible D match to TRBD1 (5 bases). Trimming left V 6 bases short and J 5 bases short, with 10 bases between. The CDR3 is 12 residues long. Germline lookup yields CDR1 MNHNS and CDR2 SASEGT. CDR3 protein: CASSQGNYGYTF. In nucleotides, the CDR3 is TGTGCCAGCAGCCAGGGTAATTATGGCTACACCTTC.

The rearrangement links TRBV18 to TRBJ2-1, with D tentatively TRBD2 (5 bases). Germline values: CDR1 KGHSH, CDR2 LQKENI. The CDR3 has 15 amino acids. V shed 5 bases and J shed 6 bases, with 17 bases lying between them. CDR3 loop: CASSDMRTAFNEQFF. Written as DNA, the CDR3 is TGTGCCAGCTCAGATATGCGGACTGCTTTCAATGAGCAGTTCTTC.

The chain combines TRBV4-3 with TRBJ2-1; D is possibly TRBD1 (5 bases). The CDR3 sequence is 14 residues long. With 5 bases removed from V and 3 bases from J, the gap between germline ends came to 11 bases. The germline V gene has CDR1 LGHNA and CDR2 YSLEER. The CDR3 is CASSVTELYNEQFF. In DNA form, the CDR3 reads TGCGCCAGCAGCGTGACAGAACTCTACAATGAGCAGTTCTTC.

The chain employs TRBV5-5 and TRBJ2-7; D is undetermined. Germline V gene data show CDR1 as SGHKS and CDR2 as YYEKEE (reference sequence). V was trimmed by 0 bases and J by 0 bases, leaving 13 bases between them. The CDR3 has 16 amino acids. In nucleotides, the CDR3 is TGTGCCAGCAGCTTGGAGCAGGATCGCACCTCCTACGAGCAGTACTTC. It is translated as CASSLEQDRTSYEQYF.

This sequence joins TRBV27 and TRBJ1-1; no definite D call. From germline, CDR1 is MNHEY and CDR2 SMNVEV (reference sequence). The CDR3 is 13 residues long. V lost 2 bases, J lost 6 bases, and 10 bases lay in between. The DNA of the CDR3 is TGTGCCAGCAGTTTAGACGGGGTCGCTGAAGCTTTCTTT. Amino acids: CASSLDGVAEAFF.

This chain joins TRBV11-2 and TRBJ2-1; no clear D. This CDR3 region has 16 residues. V was cut by 1 base and J by 5 bases, with 15 bases left in between. Germline V CDR1 and CDR2: SGHAT, FQNNGV. The DNA of the CDR3 is TGTGCCAGCAGCTTAGGACTCCGGCCCGACCACAATGAGCAGTTCTTC. Protein product: CASSLGLRPDHNEQFF.

The rearrangement joins TRBV9 to TRBJ2-1; D tentatively fits TRBD1 or TRBD2 (5 bases each). Germline CDR1 reads SGDLS; CDR2 reads YYNGEE. This CDR3 has 16 amino acids. V was shortened by 0 bases and J by 4 bases, with 14 bases between the two germline ends. The CDR3 DNA reads as TGTGCCAGCAGCGTAGTCATGGGGGATCCGTACAATGAGCAGTTCTTC. Amino acids: CASSVVMGDPYNEQFF.

Comments on this clone: This CDR3 is also generated by other DNA sequences in the sample. The V gene is TRBV29-1, the J gene TRBJ2-7; D uncertain. The germline CDR1 and CDR2 sequences are SQVTM and ANQGSEA. The CDR3 runs to 13 residues. V lost 2 bases and J 0 bases, leaving 8 bases between the germline ends. DNA for the CDR3: TGCAGCGTTGAAACCGCCAGCTCCTACGAGCAGTACTTC. Amino acids: CSVETASSYEQYF.

The V and J genes are TRBV27 and TRBJ1-5; D remains ambiguous. V was trimmed by 11 bases and J by 3 bases, leaving 8 bases between them. In germline, CDR1 is MNHEY, CDR2 SMNVEV (reference sequence). This CDR3 spans 11 amino acids. CDR3 loop: CALGLNQPQHF. The CDR3 region has the DNA TGTGCCCTCGGACTCAATCAGCCCCAGCATTTT.

This clone was seen only once. The chain links TRBV19 to TRBJ2-7; no clear D gene. CDR3 length equals 11 residues. Per germline, CDR1 LNHDA and CDR2 SQIVND (reference sequence). This CDR3 is CSSGSSYEQYF. The CDR3 bases are TGTTCCTCCGGGTCCTCCTACGAGCAGTACTTC.

J is TRBJ2-3 and V is TRBV7-6; TRBD1 matches 9 bases. The CDR3 length is 17 residues. The V gene's germline CDR1 is SGHVS and CDR2 FNYEAQ. Trimming at V came to 3 bases and at J to 2 bases, leaving 9 bases not matched to a gene. CDR3 loop: CASSLAGTGFVTDTQYF. The DNA of the CDR3 is TGTGCCAGCAGCTTGGCCGGGACAGGGTTCGTCACAGATACGCAGTATTTT.

The V call is TRBV5-1, the J call TRBJ2-7; D might be TRBD1 or TRBD2, each matching 5 bases. From germline, CDR1 is SGHRS and CDR2 YFSETQ. The V and J ends lost 0 bases and 4 bases respectively, with 14 bases between them. CDR3 size: 15 residues. CDR3 sequence (DNA): TGCGCCAGCAGCTTGGTCCCAGGGACGGGGTACGAGCAGTACTTC. This sequence encodes CASSLVPGTGYEQYF.

This rearrangement joins TRBV19 to TRBJ2-7; 8 bases line up with TRBD1. Germline V gene data show CDR1 as LNHDA and CDR2 as SQIVND (reference sequence). This CDR3 region has 13 residues. The V gene end was trimmed by 4 bases and the J gene end by 6 bases; junction bases not matched to a gene: 5. CDR3 amino acids: CASSTGQGGEQYF. Here the CDR3 DNA reads TGTGCCAGTAGTACCGGACAGGGTGGCGAGCAGTACTTC.

The chain links TRBV18 to TRBJ2-1, with 7 bases matching TRBD2. The V gene end was trimmed by 2 bases and the J gene end by 0 bases; junction bases not matched to a gene: 7. The germline gives CDR1 KGHSH, CDR2 LQKENI. The CDR3 is made up of 17 amino acids. The CDR3 protein is CASSPLSGMGSYNEQFF. Written as DNA, the CDR3 is TGTGCCAGCTCACCATTAAGCGGGATGGGCTCCTACAATGAGCAGTTCTTC.

The chain carries TRBV7-6 and TRBJ2-1; 15 bases match TRBD2. This CDR3 has 18 amino acids. Germline CDR1 is SGHVS and CDR2 is FNYEAQ. Trimming cost V 5 bases and J 6 bases; bases outside gene matches: 11. Written as DNA, the CDR3 is TGTGCCAGCAGCGAAGGACTAGCGGGAGGGCACTTTGTCAATGAGCAGTTCTTC. This gives the protein CASSEGLAGGHFVNEQFF.